Reported below is one TCR beta chain. This sample was taken from a study of cytomegalovirus exposure and HLA in healthy donors. The CDR3 contains 13 residues. V was pared by 6 bases and J by 7 bases, with 6 bases of the junction left unmatched. Germline CDR1 is SGHDT and CDR2 is YYEEEE. The PCR used 60 Vbeta and 13 Jbeta primers. This table comes from immunoSEQ multiplex PCR, and its TCRdb copy is limited to in-frame clones, with some not included. Among about 170,000 clones listed, roughly 70% were seen once. This sequence joins TRBV5-6 and TRBJ2-1, with 8 positions matching TRBD1. The clonotype originates from a woman aged 50 to 60 in good health and CMV-seropositive. The sequencing sample was made of PBMCs. The CDR3 DNA is TGTGCCAGCACGCAGGGGGCATGGAATGAGCAGTTCTTC. Residues: CASTQGAWNEQFF.